These 24 T cell receptor beta chains came from one sample sequenced in a study of T cells in Graves' hyperthyroidism and ophthalmopathy (dated by TCRdb to the late 2010s). Library preparation used multiplex PCR. Data came from an Illumina HiSeq 2000. Amplification of TCR beta CDR3 regions was carried out from RNA transcripts. The first round of RT-PCR for the TCR CDR3 was performed with the HTBI primer set and the Qiagen OneStep RT-PCR kit. TCRdb cleaned the public reads at Q25 with fastp, built clones with MiXCR and kept in-frame beta chains. Each CDR3 protein gets just one entry, which takes the most common genes and DNA from the rows behind it. This sample holds more than 550,000 distinct CDR3 sequences; just under 45% were observed only once. 6.5% to 9% of the sample is taken by the ten largest. Sequencing input: peripheral blood or thyroid tissue (not recorded which). The receptors were gathered from an adult man with Graves' disease, either hyperthyroidism or ophthalmopathy (not recorded which).

This clonotype was seen ten or more times. This rearrangement joins TRBV15 to TRBJ1-5; no definite D call. V lost 0 bases to trimming and J lost 5 bases, with 11 bases between them. There are 15 residues in the CDR3. The germline V gene encodes CDR1 LNHNV and CDR2 YYDKDF (reference sequence). The CDR3 sequence is CATSREGQIYQPQHF. In nucleotides, the CDR3 is TGTGCCACCAGCAGAGAAGGGCAGATTTATCAGCCCCAGCATTTT.

This rearrangement joins TRBV2 to TRBJ1-2, with D possibly matching TRBD1 (6 bases). Between the trimmed V and J ends, which lost 5 bases and 5 bases, there was a span of 18 bases. Per germline, CDR1 SNHLY and CDR2 FYNNEI. The CDR3 sequence is 15 residues long. The CDR3 DNA is TGTGCCAGCAGTTCCCAAGGTACAGGGATTTATGGCTACACCTTC. This encodes CASSSQGTGIYGYTF.

This rearrangement joins TRBV7-2 to TRBJ1-5, with 12 bases aligning to TRBD1. Unmatched junction bases numbered 11, after V lost 6 bases and J lost 5 bases. The CDR3 totals 17 residues. Germline V gene sequence: CDR1 SGHTA, CDR2 FQGNSA. The CDR3 DNA follows: TGTGCCAGCAGACTCACACCCGGGACAGGGGGCGATCAGCCCCAGCATTTT. Protein product: CASRLTPGTGGDQPQHF.

V and J are TRBV24-1 and TRBJ1-5, with a weak D call TRBD1 (6 bases). The V gene's germline CDR1 is KGHDR and CDR2 SFDVKD. The CDR3 has 12 amino acids. The CDR3 region is CAHRQGNQPQHF. The CDR3 bases are TGTGCTCACCGACAGGGCAATCAGCCCCAGCATTTT.

The chain employs TRBV25-1 and TRBJ1-2; D might be TRBD1 (5 bases). The germline V gene encodes CDR1 MGHDK and CDR2 SYGVNS. The CDR3 sequence is 15 residues long. The V gene lost 8 bases and the J gene lost 2 bases, with 18 bases spanning the gap. CDR3 nucleotides: TGTGCCAGCTCACCACCGCCAGGGCCCAACTATGGCTACACCTTC. This gives the protein CASSPPPGPNYGYTF.

The CDR3 DNA reads as TGCAGTGCTACCACATCCGGCGGGACTACTGAGACCCAGTACTTC. Protein sequence: CSATTSGGTTETQYF. This chain joins TRBV20-1 and TRBJ2-5; TRBD2 aligns across 7 bases. The CDR3 consists of 15 residues. V dropped 4 bases and J dropped 5; count of bases not matched to a gene: 13. The germline gives CDR1 DFQATT, CDR2 SNEGSKA (reference sequence).

This clonotype was picked up many times. This rearrangement joins TRBV11-3 to TRBJ1-1; perhaps TRBD1 as D (6 bases). This CDR3 has 14 residues. Germline CDR1 SGHNT, CDR2 YENEEA. Trimming stripped 7 bases from V and 4 bases from J, with 16 bases between. The CDR3 DNA is TGTGCCAGCACCTCGGGGGGGGCGATCACTGAAGCTTTCTTT. Its translation: CASTSGGAITEAFF.

This clonotype was picked up many times. The chain combines TRBV7-2 with TRBJ2-7; no clear D. V was cut by 3 bases and J by 0 bases, with 9 bases left in between. Germline lookup yields CDR1 SGHTA and CDR2 FQGNSA. The length of the CDR3 is 14 residues. Written as DNA, the CDR3 is TGTGCCAGCAGCTTTGGTAGAAGCTCCTACGAGCAGTACTTC. Amino acid sequence: CASSFGRSSYEQYF.

This clonotype was observed a handful of times. The chain uses TRBV27 and TRBJ1-1, with D possibly TRBD1 on 6 matching bases. CDR3 length: 14 residues. V dropped 6 bases and J dropped 1 base, with 12 bases sitting between them. Germline V gene lookup returns CDR1 MNHEY and CDR2 SMNVEV (reference sequence). DNA for the CDR3: TGTGCCAGCAGCATCACAGGGTCGAACACTGAAGCTTTCTTT. Translated, it gives CASSITGSNTEAFF.

The rearrangement uses TRBV29-1 and TRBJ1-1; D ambiguous. Trimming stripped 8 bases from V and 5 bases from J, with 18 bases between. This CDR3 spans 13 amino acids. CDR1 and CDR2 from the germline V gene are SQVTM and ANQGSEA. Here the CDR3 reads CSTLRAAGTEAFF. The DNA of the CDR3 is TGCAGCACCCTGAGGGCGGCGGGGACTGAAGCTTTCTTT.

Comment on this clonotype: Possible read error: a much larger clone is one base away. The chain has TRBV15 and TRBJ2-5, with D uncertain. Germline CDR1 reads LNHNV; CDR2 reads YYDKDF (reference sequence). This CDR3 is 17 amino acids long. Trimming removed 5 bases from V and 4 bases from J, with 23 bases in between. The chain's CDR3 is CATSGDEAGSFRETQYF. The CDR3 bases are TGTGCCACCAGCGGGGATGAAGCTGGAAGCTTCCGAGAGACCCAGTACTTC.

The chain employs TRBV2 and TRBJ1-4, with D possibly matching TRBD1 (6 bases). The V end was cut by 6 bases, the J end by 10 bases, with 21 bases between. CDR1 SNHLY and CDR2 FYNNEI come from the germline V gene. The CDR3 is 15 amino acids. The CDR3 coding sequence is TGTGCCAGCAGAGCTAGACAGGAGGATCAGCTAAAACTGTTTTTT. Protein: CASRARQEDQLKLFF.

The J gene is TRBJ2-5, the V gene TRBV20-1; 7 bases fit TRBD1. The V gene's germline CDR1 is DFQATT and CDR2 SNEGSKA (reference sequence). V shed 0 bases, J shed 5 bases, and the junction held 3 bases outside the gene matches. The CDR3 extends over 13 amino acids. The CDR3 nucleotides are TGCAGTGCTAGAGAACAGGGGCGGGAGACCCAGTACTTC. It encodes CSAREQGRETQYF.

The CDR3 loop reads CSARLGWGEKLFF. The CDR3 bases are TGCAGTGCTAGACTGGGGTGGGGTGAAAAACTGTTTTTT. The genes are TRBV20-1 and TRBJ1-4; D is uncertain. Germline-derived CDR1 and CDR2 are DFQATT and SNEGSKA (reference sequence). CDR3 length: 13 amino acids. V was trimmed by 2 bases and J by 7 bases, leaving 11 bases between them.

J is TRBJ1-5 and V is TRBV11-2; D may be TRBD1 (5 bases). Trimming took 1 base from V and 1 from J, leaving 11 bases between them. Germline V gene sequence: CDR1 SGHAT, CDR2 FQNNGV. CDR3 length: 16 residues. The CDR3 loop is CASSLGGGPSNQPQHF. CDR3 coding DNA: TGTGCCAGCAGCTTAGGTGGGGGACCCAGCAATCAGCCCCAGCATTTT.

The chain has TRBV18 and TRBJ2-7; no definite D call. The germline V gene has CDR1 KGHSH and CDR2 LQKENI. V was shortened by 0 bases and J by 5 bases, with 11 bases between the two germline ends. The CDR3 contains 14 residues. CDR3 in amino acids: CASSPPTRRDEQYF. As DNA, the CDR3 is TGTGCCAGCTCACCACCAACAAGGCGCGACGAGCAGTACTTC.

The rearrangement links TRBV20-1 to TRBJ1-5; D is uncertain. With 0 bases removed from V and 0 bases from J, the gap between germline ends came to 6 bases. Germline V gene lookup returns CDR1 DFQATT and CDR2 SNEGSKA (reference sequence). This CDR3 has 14 amino acids. CDR3 region: CSAREGDSNQPQHF. In DNA, the CDR3 is TGCAGTGCTAGAGAAGGAGATAGCAATCAGCCCCAGCATTTT.

This clonotype occurred a few times. The chain combines TRBV7-8 with TRBJ2-3; 10 bases fit TRBD2. In germline, CDR1 is SGHVS, CDR2 FQNEAQ. The length of the CDR3 is 16 residues. V lost 1 base to trimming and J lost 3 bases; unmatched junction nucleotides: 4. This chain's CDR3 is CASSLDFSGGTDTQYF. The CDR3 DNA is TGTGCCAGCAGCTTAGACTTTAGCGGGGGGACAGATACGCAGTATTTT. The full variable domain, its missing parts supplied by reference TRBV7-8 and TRBJ2-3, is GAGVSQSPRYKVAKRGQDVALRCDPISGHVSLFWYQQALGQGPEFLTYFQNEAQLDKSGLPSDRFFAERPEGSVSTLKIQRTQQEDSAVYLCASSLDFSGGTDTQYFGPGTRLTVL.

The rearrangement joins TRBV12-3 or TRBV12-4 to TRBJ1-5; 8 bases fit TRBD1. The CDR3 runs 18 residues. The J segment lost 3 bases and the V segment lost 2 bases, leaving 12 bases of the junction unmatched. The DNA for the CDR3 is TGTGCCAGCAGTTTAAGTGACAGGGGAGGGGTGGACAATCAGCCCCAGCATTTT. Its translation is CASSLSDRGGVDNQPQHF.

This clonotype was observed many times. V is TRBV2 and J is TRBJ1-5; 7 bases fit TRBD1. Germline-derived CDR1 and CDR2 are SNHLY and FYNNEI. This CDR3 spans 15 amino acids. V was clipped by 4 bases and J by 0 bases; unmatched bases: 3. Here the CDR3 DNA reads TGTGCCAGCAGTGGGGACAGCGCTAGCAATCAGCCCCAGCATTTT. Translated, it gives CASSGDSASNQPQHF.

This clonotype was seen a few times. This chain links TRBV14 with TRBJ1-3; D unclear. The CDR3 is 14 amino acids. Trimming removed 4 bases at V and 6 bases at J, with 13 bases between. Per the germline V gene, CDR1 is SGHDN and CDR2 is FVKESK. In DNA form, the CDR3 reads TGTGCCAGCAGCCCCCCTGCTACTGCAAACACCATATATTTT. It translates to CASSPPATANTIYF.

The chain has TRBV20-1 and TRBJ2-5; weak D call: TRBD2 (5 bases). The CDR3 extends over 15 amino acids. Trimming pared 5 bases from V and 0 bases from J, leaving 16 bases between. CDR1 and CDR2 from the germline V gene are DFQATT and SNEGSKA (reference sequence). DNA for the CDR3: TGCAGTGCTCAGCCCGCCGAGGGATACCAAGAGACCCAGTACTTC. Translation gives CSAQPAEGYQETQYF.

The genes are TRBV2 and TRBJ2-7; D is possibly TRBD2 (5 bases). The germline V gene encodes CDR1 SNHLY and CDR2 FYNNEI. The CDR3 spans 12 residues. The V gene lost 7 bases and the J gene lost 3 bases, with 10 bases spanning the gap. The CDR3 coding sequence is TGTGCCAGCACCGGGAATCACTACGAGCAGTACTTC. This gives the protein CASTGNHYEQYF.

Only a few counts were recorded for this clonotype. This chain uses TRBV20-1 with TRBJ1-1, with a tentative D call TRBD1 (5 bases). V shed 6 bases and J shed 6 bases, with 11 bases lying between them. Germline V gives CDR1 DFQATT, CDR2 SNEGSKA (reference sequence). The CDR3 is made up of 11 amino acids. The DNA of the CDR3 is TGCAGTGCAAACCGGGGGTCTGAAGCTTTCTTT. It encodes CSANRGSEAFF.